Listed below are T cell receptor beta chains from one sample, sequenced in a study of shared clonotypes between healthy human individuals. This table comes from immunoSEQ multiplex PCR, and its TCRdb copy is limited to in-frame clones, with some not included. The sample includes some 1 million clones, about 75% of them seen just once. Source material: memory CD4+ T cells sorted from blood. The receptors were gathered from a man aged 18 to 30 in good health. The CDR3 runs from the conserved cysteine through the conserved F or W. The D gene is left open where the match is weak. Where a row states a size, it is once, few, many or the class of an expanded clone; other rows omit it.

size	length	D	V	J	DNA	CDR3
many	15	TRBD1	TRBV27	TRBJ1-6	TGTGCCAGCAGTACCAGACAGGGGCAAAATTCACCCCTCCACTTT	CASSTRQGQNSPLHF
NA	14	NA	TRBV19	TRBJ2-3	TGTGCCAGTCTTGGGCTAGGGGGCACAGATACGCAGTATTTT	CASLGLGGTDTQYF
NA	19	TRBD2	TRBV5-3	TRBJ2-2	TGTGCCAGAAGCTTGGGGATGGACAGGACTAGCGGGGCCACCGGGGAGCTGTTTTTT	CARSLGMDRTSGATGELFF
NA	16	NA	TRBV2	TRBJ1-2	TGTGCCAGCAGAAGGGGGACATCCGACCTTTATATTGGCTACACCTTC	CASRRGTSDLYIGYTF
NA	11	NA	TRBV18	TRBJ1-1	TGTGCCAGCTCACCCTACGGAGAAGCTTTCTTT	CASSPYGEAFF
NA	14	NA	TRBV18	TRBJ1-2	TGTGCCAGCTCACCCGGGGAGCAGGGGAACGGCTACACCTTC	CASSPGEQGNGYTF
NA	12	NA	TRBV6-6	TRBJ1-2	TGTGCCAGCAGTTACTCGGCCTATGGCTACACCTTC	CASSYSAYGYTF
NA	15	NA	TRBV19	TRBJ2-2	TGTGCCAGTAGCTCTACAGGGTCGAACACCGGGGAGCTGTTTTTT	CASSSTGSNTGELFF
NA	15	TRBD2	TRBV6-5	TRBJ2-5	TGTGCCGGACCAAAGGGTAGCGGGACCCAAGAGACCCAGTACTTC	CAGPKGSGTQETQYF
NA	13	TRBD1	TRBV7-2	TRBJ1-3	TGTGCCAGCAGCTGGGACAGGGGAAACACCATATATTTT	CASSWDRGNTIYF
few	14	NA	TRBV6-6	TRBJ1-5	TGTGCCAGCAGCACGGACGGGAGCAATCAGCCCCAGCATTTT	CASSTDGSNQPQHF
NA	15	TRBD1	TRBV18	TRBJ2-2	TGTGCCAGCTCACCAACAGGGGCCCCCACCGGGGAGCTGTTTTTT	CASSPTGAPTGELFF
NA	18	TRBD1	TRBV5-5	TRBJ1-1	TGTGCCAGCAGCTCTTCACCGGGACAGGGGGCGCGCAACACTGAAGCTTTCTTT	CASSSSPGQGARNTEAFF
NA	16	NA	TRBV28	TRBJ1-4	TGTGCCAGCAGTTTACCTACAGGAGGGGCTAATGAAAAACTGTTTTTT	CASSLPTGGANEKLFF
NA	15	TRBD1	TRBV7-2	TRBJ1-1	TGTGCCAGCAGCTTAGCGGCCAGGGGGCTCACTGAAGCTTTCTTT	CASSLAARGLTEAFF
NA	14	TRBD1	TRBV19	TRBJ1-1	TGTGCCAGTAGTACCACAGGGGGCGGAACTGAAGCTTTCTTT	CASSTTGGGTEAFF
NA	16	TRBD1	TRBV28	TRBJ1-5	TGTGCCAGTGGACAGGGGGCGCGTGCGGGCAATCAGCCCCAGCATTTT	CASGQGARAGNQPQHF
NA	14	NA	TRBV6-6	TRBJ2-5	TGTGCCAGCAGTTATTCAGGGACCAAAGAGACCCAGTACTTC	CASSYSGTKETQYF
NA	13	NA	TRBV5-1	TRBJ2-7	TGCGCCAGCAGCTTGGGGAGGGGTAGCGAGCAGTACTTC	CASSLGRGSEQYF
once	15	TRBD2	TRBV11-2	TRBJ2-3	TGTGCCAGCAGCCTAGGACTAGCTAGCACAGATACGCAGTATTTT	CASSLGLASTDTQYF
NA	13	NA	TRBV10-3	TRBJ1-1	TGTGCCATCGCAAGGGGCGGCATTTCTGAAGCTTTCTTT	CAIARGGISEAFF
NA	15	NA	TRBV18	TRBJ1-5	TGTGCCAGCTCACCACCTGGCAGCAGGGATCAGCCCCAGCATTTT	CASSPPGSRDQPQHF
NA	13	TRBD2	TRBV10-3	TRBJ2-7	TGTGCCACCCTAGCGGGAGGTACCTACGAGCAGTACTTC	CATLAGGTYEQYF
NA	12	NA	TRBV7-9	TRBJ1-1	TGTGCCAGCAGCCCCGGCGCCCCTGAAGCTTTCTTT	CASSPGAPEAFF
NA	14	NA	TRBV6-6	TRBJ1-1	TGTGCCAGCAGTTACTCATCGGCAAACACTGAAGCTTTCTTT	CASSYSSANTEAFF
NA	14	NA	TRBV30	TRBJ2-1	TGTGCCTGGAGTAGAACGGGCCTTAGGAATGAGCAGTTCTTC	CAWSRTGLRNEQFF
NA	13	NA	TRBV2	TRBJ2-5	TGTGCCAGCAGTGAAATCGTCGTAGGGACCCAGTACTTC	CASSEIVVGTQYF
NA	13	NA	TRBV18	TRBJ1-5	TGTGCCAGCTCACCAGGGATTGATCAGCCCCAGCATTTT	CASSPGIDQPQHF
NA	18	NA	TRBV7-9	TRBJ1-4	TGTGCCAGCAGCGTCGGACAGATCGCTAGTTCAACTAATGAAAAACTGTTTTTT	CASSVGQIASSTNEKLFF
NA	14	NA	TRBV5-1	TRBJ2-1	TGCGCCAGCAGCTTCCGGGACGGATACAATGAGCAGTTCTTC	CASSFRDGYNEQFF
NA	13	NA	TRBV18	TRBJ2-7	TGTGCCAGCTCACCACCCCTGGGGAGCGAGCAGTACTTC	CASSPPLGSEQYF
NA	16	TRBD1	TRBV5-4	TRBJ2-7	TGTGCCAGCAGCCCCAAACCGGGACAGGGGGCCTACGAGCAGTACTTC	CASSPKPGQGAYEQYF